This is a list of T cell receptor beta chains from one sample in a study of shared clonotypes between healthy human individuals. Libraries were prepared by immunoSEQ multiplex PCR; TCRdb keeps only in-frame clonotypes and omits some of them. This table has around 1.9 million clones, 93% appearing once. Material for sequencing was naive CD8+ T cells from PBMCs. Source of these receptors: a man aged 18 to 30 in good health. Some clones in this sample may be carry-over from other donors' samples. The CDR3 runs from the conserved cysteine through the conserved F or W. D genes are given only for firm matches. Rows may omit the clone size; those that give it use once, few, many or a size class.

>TRBD1|TRBV5-4|TRBJ1-2|NA
CASSSRDSPYGYTF
TGTGCCAGCAGCTCCCGGGACAGTCCCTATGGCTACACCTTC
>TRBD1|TRBV7-8|TRBJ2-7|NA
CASSQRQGYYEQYF
TGTGCCAGCAGCCAGCGACAGGGGTACTACGAGCAGTACTTC
>TRBD1|TRBV7-9|TRBJ2-2|NA
CASSSDRGRPNTGELFF
TGTGCCAGCAGCTCGGACAGGGGGCGTCCGAACACCGGGGAGCTGTTTTTT
>NA|TRBV7-3|TRBJ1-1|NA
CASSVGGVNTEAFF
TGTGCCAGCAGCGTAGGGGGAGTGAACACTGAAGCTTTCTTT
>NA|TRBV28|TRBJ1-5|NA
CASRPRQRNQPQHF
TGTGCCAGCAGACCGAGACAGAGAAATCAGCCCCAGCATTTT
>NA|TRBV6-6|TRBJ2-3|NA
CASSYFTNTDTQYF
TGTGCCAGCAGTTACTTTACTAACACAGATACGCAGTATTTT
>NA|TRBV6-1|TRBJ1-2|once
CASRALWDANYGYTF
TGTGCCAGCAGGGCCCTTTGGGACGCTAACTATGGCTACACCTTC
>NA|TRBV5-1|TRBJ2-7|NA
CASSLDATTYEQYF
TGCGCCAGCAGCTTGGACGCAACCACCTACGAGCAGTACTTC
>NA|TRBV7-3|TRBJ2-1|NA
CASSLDLQDSYNEQFF
TGTGCCAGCAGCTTAGATCTCCAGGACTCCTACAATGAGCAGTTCTTC
>NA|TRBV6-6|TRBJ2-3|NA
CASSDTFPTDTQYF
TGTGCCAGCAGTGACACGTTCCCTACGGATACGCAGTATTTT
>NA|TRBV18|TRBJ2-1|NA
CASSPLKETGRRVSLLNEQFF
TGTGCCAGCTCACCATTGAAGGAAACAGGTCGCCGGGTCTCCCTACTGAATGAGCAGTTCTTC
>NA|TRBV5-4|TRBJ2-7|NA
CASSLGASLKYF
TGTGCCAGCAGCTTGGGGGCCTCACTGAAATACTTC
>TRBD1|TRBV9|TRBJ2-3|NA
CAGSGDRGLLTDTQYF
TGTGCCGGCAGCGGGGACAGGGGGCTCTTAACAGATACGCAGTATTTT
>TRBD1|TRBV5-6|TRBJ1-2|NA
CASSLGDRNYGYTF
TGTGCCAGCAGCTTGGGGGACAGGAACTATGGCTACACCTTC
>NA|TRBV2|TRBJ2-4|NA
CASSEMGVTKNIQYF
TGTGCCAGCAGTGAAATGGGTGTAACCAAAAACATTCAGTACTTC
>TRBD1|TRBV6-1|TRBJ1-5|NA
CASSGGQGAYQPQHF
TGTGCCAGCAGTGGGGGACAGGGGGCTTATCAGCCCCAGCATTTT
>TRBD2|TRBV19|TRBJ2-5|NA
CASSPQPGTSIETQYF
TGTGCCAGTAGTCCCCAACCCGGGACTAGCATTGAGACCCAGTACTTC
>TRBD2|TRBV27|TRBJ2-5|NA
CASSLTSSLAGQETQYF
TGTGCCAGCAGCCTCACCTCTTCCCTAGCGGGCCAAGAGACCCAGTACTTC
>NA|TRBV7-6|TRBJ2-2|NA
CASSLTPSGRTGELFF
TGTGCCAGCAGCCTAACCCCAAGCGGGCGCACCGGGGAGCTGTTTTTT
>NA|TRBV29-1|TRBJ2-7|NA
CSVEEMGLRNYEQYF
TGCAGCGTTGAAGAGATGGGACTTAGGAACTACGAGCAGTACTTC
>NA|TRBV25-1|TRBJ1-2|few
CASSEPSTGSGYTF
TGTGCCAGCAGTGAGCCCAGCACTGGGAGTGGCTACACCTTC
>NA|TRBV4-2|TRBJ2-5|NA
CASSQEADVETQYF
TGTGCCAGCAGCCAAGAGGCTGACGTGGAGACCCAGTACTTC
>NA|TRBV25-1|TRBJ2-3|NA
CASSDQGIRPGADTQYF
TGTGCCAGCAGTGACCAGGGAATACGTCCAGGGGCGGATACGCAGTATTTT
>NA|TRBV9|TRBJ1-1|few
CASSGNQGHTEAFF
TGTGCCAGCAGCGGAAACCAGGGCCACACTGAAGCTTTCTTT
>TRBD1|TRBV10-1|TRBJ1-3|few
CASSEFGTDSGNTIYF
TGCGCCAGCAGTGAGTTCGGGACAGACTCTGGAAACACCATATATTTT
>NA|TRBV28|TRBJ2-7|once
CASMYGTGKYEQYF
TGTGCCAGCATGTACGGGACGGGGAAGTACGAGCAGTACTTC
>NA|TRBV2|TRBJ1-1|NA
CASSPSVFARAEAFF
TGTGCCAGCAGTCCCTCGGTGTTTGCGAGGGCTGAAGCTTTCTTT
>NA|TRBV9|TRBJ2-1|NA
CASSGTGLPNNEQFF
TGTGCCAGCAGCGGGACGGGACTGCCCAACAATGAGCAGTTCTTC
>NA|TRBV7-2|TRBJ1-4|NA
CASTEGNPATNEKLFF
TGTGCCAGCACCGAGGGGAATCCAGCAACTAATGAAAAACTGTTTTTT
>NA|TRBV7-9|TRBJ1-1|NA
CASSYEDRNTEAFF
TGTGCCAGCAGCTATGAGGACAGGAACACTGAAGCTTTCTTT
>TRBD2|TRBV29-1|TRBJ2-1|once
CSVRVAGAYNEQFF
TGCAGCGTTCGAGTCGCGGGGGCCTACAATGAGCAGTTCTTC
>NA|TRBV25-1|TRBJ2-3|NA
CASSEFDYPQSTDTQYF
TGTGCCAGCAGTGAATTCGACTACCCACAAAGCACAGATACGCAGTATTTT
>TRBD2|TRBV5-1|TRBJ2-2|once
CASSNKRTSGSPNTGELFF
TGCGCCAGCAGCAACAAACGGACTAGCGGGAGTCCCAACACCGGGGAGCTGTTTTTT
>TRBD2|TRBV29-1|TRBJ2-7|NA
CSVELTSGRYYEQYF
TGCAGCGTTGAATTGACTAGCGGGAGGTACTACGAGCAGTACTTC
>TRBD2|TRBV9|TRBJ2-1|NA
CASSVVPAGVINEQFF
TGTGCCAGCAGCGTAGTGCCTGCGGGAGTAATCAATGAGCAGTTCTTC
>TRBD2|TRBV12-5|TRBJ2-1|NA
CASGNIRDYLHRRDYNEQFF
TGTGCTAGTGGTAATATCCGGGACTACCTCCATCGAAGGGACTACAATGAGCAGTTCTTC
>NA|TRBV19|TRBJ1-5|NA
CASSSGAAANQPQHF
TGTGCCAGTAGTTCAGGGGCGGCGGCTAATCAGCCCCAGCATTTT
>NA|TRBV11-1|TRBJ2-7|NA
CASSLIGYEQYF
TGTGCCAGCAGCTTAATAGGGTACGAGCAGTACTTC
>NA|TRBV4-1|TRBJ2-7|NA
CASSQRQATYEQYF
TGCGCCAGCAGCCAGCGACAGGCTACCTACGAGCAGTACTTC